The 32 T cell receptor beta chains listed next were all sequenced from one sample in a study of T cells in Graves' hyperthyroidism and ophthalmopathy. Researchers amplified the TCR beta CDR3 regions from RNA transcripts. The HTBI primer set drove a first-round RT-PCR of the TCR CDR3. TCRdb re-called the multiplex PCR reads through MiXCR, storing one row per CDR3 protein. The sample holds 500,000 to 650,000 distinct CDR3 sequences, approximately 17% seen once. Sequenced: blood. The receptors derive from a woman under 30 with Graves' ophthalmopathy.

This chain links TRBV4-1 with TRBJ1-4; the D gene is possibly TRBD1 (6 bases). This CDR3 contains 17 residues. The V end lost 0 bases, the J end lost 6 bases, and 17 bases lay between the germline ends. In germline, CDR1 is MGHRA, CDR2 YSYEKL. The CDR3 region has the DNA TGCGCCAGCAGCCAAGATGGGGAGTCGGCAGGGGATGAAAAACTGTTTTTT. Residues: CASSQDGESAGDEKLFF.

The gene calls are TRBV5-8 and TRBJ2-1; 7 bases are a match to TRBD2. J gave up 9 bases and V 0 bases, and 9 bases lay outside the gene matches. This CDR3 is 15 amino acids long. In germline, CDR1 is SGHTS, CDR2 YDEGEE. The CDR3, as DNA: TGTGCCAGCAGCTTGGAGACTAGCATCGGCGGTGAGCAGTTCTTC. Translated, it gives CASSLETSIGGEQFF.

This clonotype showed up just a few times. The chain combines TRBV20-1 with TRBJ1-1, with D perhaps TRBD1 (5 bases). Germline CDR1 reads DFQATT; CDR2 reads SNEGSKA (reference sequence). The CDR3 runs to 11 residues. This chain's CDR3 is CRCGGDTEAFF. DNA for the CDR3: TGCAGATGCGGGGGAGACACTGAAGCTTTCTTT.

This clonotype was picked up many times. The chain has TRBV20-1 and TRBJ2-7; the D is unclear. The V end was cut by 2 bases, the J end by 3 bases, with 11 bases between. Germline V CDR1 and CDR2: DFQATT, SNEGSKA (reference sequence). The CDR3 consists of 13 residues. The CDR3 DNA reads as TGCAGTGCTAGATCGGACGGCAACTACGAGCAGTACTTC. Translation gives CSARSDGNYEQYF.

This clonotype was seen a handful of times. In nucleotides, the CDR3 is TGCAGTGCGCTTACTAGCCTCAACACCGGGGAGCTGTTTTTT. This sequence encodes CSALTSLNTGELFF. This sequence joins TRBV20-1 and TRBJ2-2; a weak D match, TRBD2 (6 bases). The CDR3 runs to 14 residues. The V end was cut by 6 bases, the J end by 2 bases, with 13 bases between. CDR1 and CDR2 (germline): DFQATT, SNEGSKA (reference sequence).

Turning to this clonotype: Since no conserved phenylalanine or tryptophan closes the CDR3, a read error is the likely cause. This rearrangement joins TRBV3-1 to TRBJ1-5, with a tentative D call TRBD1 (6 bases). This CDR3 is 16 amino acids long. CDR1 is LGHDT, CDR2 YNNKEL, per germline (reference sequence). V lost 8 bases and J lost 3, with 20 bases in between. CDR3 DNA: TGTGCCAGCTCTAAGGGGGACTCTGGGGCCAATCAGCCCCAGCATCTT. Translating gives CASSKGDSGANQPQHL.

On this clonotype: A much more abundant neighbour one base away suggests this may be a read error. V usage is TRBV2 and J usage is TRBJ1-1; no reliable D call. Trimming pared 4 bases from V and 12 bases from J, leaving 18 bases between. The CDR3 consists of 13 residues. In germline, CDR1 is SNHLY, CDR2 FYNNEI. The CDR3 is CASSVVGGKVSFF. As DNA, the CDR3 is TGTGCCAGCAGTGTAGTCGGAGGGAAGGTCTCTTTCTTT.

The V call is TRBV6-1, the J call TRBJ2-7; a possible D gene is TRBD1 (6 bases). Trimming shortened V by 2 bases and J by 2 bases, and 10 bases separated the two germline ends. There are 14 residues in the CDR3. Germline values: CDR1 MNHNS, CDR2 SASEGT. CDR3 sequence: CASSETGYPYEQYF. Here the CDR3 DNA reads TGTGCCAGCAGTGAAACAGGGTACCCCTACGAGCAGTACTTC.

This clonotype was recorded a few times. The rearrangement joins TRBV6-1 to TRBJ1-5, with a tentative D call TRBD1 (5 bases). V dropped 10 bases and J dropped 4 bases, with 20 bases sitting between them. Germline CDR1 and CDR2: MNHNS and SASEGT. CDR3 length: 15 amino acids. The CDR3 reads CATRLGGAGNQPQHF. DNA for the CDR3: TGTGCCACCCGCCTGGGAGGGGCTGGGAATCAGCCCCAGCATTTT.

At least ten counts were recorded for this clonotype. The chain is built from TRBV12-3 or TRBV12-4 and TRBJ1-2, with 8 bases lining up with TRBD1. After removal of 4 bases from V and 1 base from J, the junction contained 5 bases not matched to a gene. The CDR3 loop spans 15 amino acids. In DNA form, the CDR3 reads TGTGCCAGCAGTTCCCAAGACAGGGGTAACTATGGCTACACCTTC. This gives the protein CASSSQDRGNYGYTF.

This clonotype was picked up many times. This chain links TRBV6-2 or TRBV6-3 with TRBJ1-1; D is unresolved. V was trimmed by 2 bases and J by 5 bases, leaving 12 bases between them. In germline, CDR1 is MNHEY, CDR2 SVGEGT. This CDR3 has 14 amino acids. CDR3 in DNA: TGTGCCAGCAGTTACCGCGGGGAAAGAACTGAAGCTTTCTTT. Its protein is CASSYRGERTEAFF.

This chain joins TRBV19 and TRBJ1-5; 10 bases map to TRBD1. The CDR3 is 17 amino acids. With V trimmed by 7 bases and J by 2 bases, 11 bases remained unmatched. Germline V gene sequence: CDR1 LNHDA, CDR2 SQIVND (reference sequence). This chain's CDR3 is CASTAGTGALGNQPQHF. The CDR3 DNA follows: TGTGCCAGTACGGCCGGGACAGGGGCTCTTGGCAATCAGCCCCAGCATTTT.

On this clonotype itself: No conserved phenylalanine or tryptophan is present at the end of the CDR3, so a read error is the likely explanation. The gene calls are TRBV6-1 and TRBJ2-3, with 13 bases identical to TRBD2. The CDR3 is 16 residues long. V shed 6 bases and J 2 bases; nucleotides not matched to a gene: 5. Germline V gene data show CDR1 as MNHNS and CDR2 as SASEGT. The CDR3 nucleotides read TGTGCCAGCAGACCAACTAGCGGGAGGGACACAGATACGCAGTATTCT. Protein sequence: CASRPTSGRDTDTQYS.

This clonotype was observed many times. The V call is TRBV18, the J call TRBJ1-2; D might be TRBD1 (6 bases). This CDR3 is 14 amino acids long. Germline CDR1 KGHSH, CDR2 LQKENI. Trimming removed 5 bases at V and 2 bases at J, with 12 bases between. This CDR3 reads CASSTSQGNYGYTF. The CDR3, as DNA: TGTGCCAGCTCAACTAGCCAGGGGAACTATGGCTACACCTTC.

This clonotype has more than one count but fewer than ten. This rearrangement joins TRBV14 to TRBJ2-4; weak D call: TRBD2 (5 bases). Trimming cost V 0 bases and J 8 bases, with 8 bases left between them. This CDR3 spans 13 amino acids. The germline gives CDR1 SGHDN, CDR2 FVKESK. As DNA, the CDR3 is TGTGCCAGCAGCCAAGAGGAGGTGGACATTCAGTACTTC. The encoded protein is CASSQEEVDIQYF. The variable domain in full, completed from reference TRBV14 and TRBJ2-4, reads EAGVTQFPSHSVIEKGQTVTLRCDPISGHDNLYWYRRVMGKEIKFLLHFVKESKQDESGMPNNRFLAERTGGTYSTLKVQPAELEDSGVYFCASSQEEVDIQYFGAGTRLSVL.

Many counts were recorded for this clonotype. V and J are TRBV18 and TRBJ2-2; D gene unclear. The length of the CDR3 is 14 residues. Trimming took 6 bases from V and 5 from J, leaving 13 bases between them. Germline CDR1 is KGHSH and CDR2 is LQKENI. CDR3: CASSSYSGTGELFF. In DNA, the CDR3 is TGTGCCAGCTCGTCCTACTCCGGAACCGGGGAGCTGTTTTTT.

Ten or more counts support this clonotype. The genes are TRBV3-1 and TRBJ2-1; no definite D call. Looked up from germline, CDR1 is LGHDT and CDR2 is YNNKEL (reference sequence). The V end lost 2 bases, the J end lost 1 base, and 15 bases lay between the germline ends. The CDR3 sequence is 17 residues long. DNA of the CDR3: TGTGCCAGCAGCCAACCCCCCTTAGAGGTTTCCTACAATGAGCAGTTCTTC. Translated, it gives CASSQPPLEVSYNEQFF.

This clonotype has at least ten counts. J is TRBJ1-2 and V is TRBV20-1; tentatively, D is TRBD1 (6 bases). Germline CDR1 DFQATT, CDR2 SNEGSKA (reference sequence). This CDR3 is built from 15 residues. The V end lost 0 bases, the J end lost 8 bases, and 19 bases lay between the germline ends. Here the CDR3 DNA reads TGCAGTGCTAGAGACCCATCTGGGGGCGGAGGGGGCTACACCTTC. Protein product: CSARDPSGGGGGYTF.

The CDR3 sequence: CASRRASGSYEQYF. The CDR3 nucleotides read TGTGCCAGCAGGCGGGCTAGCGGGAGCTACGAGCAGTACTTC. This chain uses TRBV12-3 or TRBV12-4 with TRBJ2-7, with TRBD2 matching over 10 bases. The junction had 5 bases not matched to a gene; V was cut back by 6 bases and J by 3 bases. The CDR3 runs 14 residues.

The chain employs TRBV28 and TRBJ1-5; D remains unclear. CDR3 length equals 14 residues. The V and J ends lost 3 bases and 4 bases respectively, with 10 bases between them. Germline-derived CDR1 and CDR2 are MDHEN and SYDVKM. DNA for the CDR3: TGTGCCAGCAGTTTGGTTACGTCGAATCAGCCCCAGCATTTT. It translates to CASSLVTSNQPQHF.

This clonotype was seen ten or more times. V is TRBV20-1 and J is TRBJ2-1; TRBD2 aligns across 8 bases. The CDR3 has 16 amino acids. CDR1 and CDR2 (germline): DFQATT, SNEGSKA (reference sequence). Trimming at V came to 2 bases and at J to 15 bases, leaving 21 bases not matched to a gene. CDR3 sequence reads: CSARMVREEIPMSLFF. The CDR3 bases are TGCAGTGCTAGAATGGTGCGGGAGGAAATTCCAATGAGTCTGTTCTTC.

This clonotype was seen a handful of times. The chain recombines TRBV19 with TRBJ1-6, with TRBD1 matching 9 bases. Unmatched junction bases numbered 4, after V lost 4 bases and J lost 6 bases. CDR3 length: 15 amino acids. The germline V gene encodes CDR1 LNHDA and CDR2 SQIVND (reference sequence). In DNA form, the CDR3 reads TGTGCCAGTAGTAGCGGACAGGGGCCTAATTCACCCCTCCACTTT. It is translated as CASSSGQGPNSPLHF.

This clonotype was detected ten times or more. This rearrangement joins TRBV12-3 or TRBV12-4 to TRBJ2-3; TRBD2 might be the D (6 bases). This CDR3 has 13 residues. Trimming removed 7 bases from V and 2 bases from J, with 10 bases in between. CDR3: CASNSGLTDTQYF. DNA for the CDR3: TGTGCCAGCAACAGCGGGCTCACAGATACGCAGTATTTT.

This clonotype turned up a few times. The rearrangement links TRBV4-1 to TRBJ2-7, with 8 bases fitting TRBD2. This CDR3 spans 14 amino acids. Per germline, CDR1 MGHRA and CDR2 YSYEKL. V dropped 2 bases and J dropped 3; count of bases not matched to a gene: 3. This chain's CDR3 is CASSQPGLVYEQYF. For the CDR3, the DNA is TGCGCCAGCAGCCAACCGGGACTAGTCTACGAGCAGTACTTC.

The chain is built from TRBV10-3 and TRBJ1-5; tentatively, D is TRBD1 (6 bases). The V gene lost 0 bases and the J gene lost 5 bases, with 11 bases spanning the gap. Germline V gene sequence: CDR1 ENHRY, CDR2 SYGVKD. CDR3 length equals 15 residues. The CDR3 sequence: CAISESRGRDQPQHF. The DNA for the CDR3 is TGTGCCATCAGTGAGTCGAGGGGGAGGGATCAGCCCCAGCATTTT.

This clonotype was seen many times. A read error may explain this, as a much larger clone is one base away. V usage is TRBV5-5 and J usage is TRBJ2-3; no firm D call. Germline CDR1 is SGHKS and CDR2 is YYEKEE (reference sequence). This CDR3 contains 13 residues. V was pared by 4 bases and J by 0 bases, with 6 bases between. The CDR3 region is CASSVDSTDTQYF. The DNA for the CDR3 is TGTGCCAGCAGCGTAGACAGCACAGATACGCAGTATTTT.

The chain employs TRBV19 and TRBJ1-2; D gene uncertain. V lost 3 bases and J 2 bases, leaving 7 bases between the germline ends. This CDR3 is 13 amino acids long. Germline V gives CDR1 LNHDA, CDR2 SQIVND (reference sequence). The CDR3: CASSIGLNYGYTF. The CDR3 DNA sequence: TGTGCCAGTAGTATCGGTCTGAACTATGGCTACACCTTC.

This clonotype was observed at least ten times. The rearrangement links TRBV5-6 to TRBJ1-1, with D maybe TRBD1 (5 bases). Per germline, CDR1 SGHDT and CDR2 YYEEEE. V shed 0 bases and J shed 7 bases, with 10 bases lying between them. CDR3 length: 13 residues. CDR3 bases: TGTGCCAGCAGCTTGGGGGGACCCGGTGAAGCTTTCTTT. Translated: CASSLGGPGEAFF.

This clonotype was seen at least ten times. This chain links TRBV30 with TRBJ2-2; no clear D gene. Trimming removed 1 base from V and 8 bases from J, with 5 bases in between. CDR1 and CDR2 (germline): GTSNPN, SVGIG (reference sequence). CDR3 length: 11 amino acids. This chain's CDR3 is CAWSAQGELFF. CDR3 nucleotides: TGTGCCTGGAGTGCCCAGGGGGAGCTGTTTTTT. The full variable domain, rest sourced from reference TRBV30 and TRBJ2-2, is SQTIHQWPATLVQPVGSPLSLECTVEGTSNPNLYWYRQAAGRGLQLLFYSVGIGQISSEVPQNLSASRPQDRQFILSSKKLLLSDSGFYLCAWSAQGELFFGEGSRLTVL.

A few counts support this clonotype. The CDR3 loop reads CASSFGLAGGSEQYF. CDR3 sequence (DNA): TGTGCCAGCAGCTTCGGACTAGCGGGAGGTTCTGAGCAGTACTTC. The chain employs TRBV3-1 and TRBJ2-7; TRBD2 aligns across 14 bases. The V gene's germline CDR1 is LGHDT and CDR2 YNNKEL (reference sequence). V was pared by 5 bases and J by 7 bases, with 7 bases of the junction left unmatched. This CDR3 contains 15 residues.

This clonotype came up many times. The chain combines TRBV7-9 with TRBJ2-1; D possibly matches TRBD1 or TRBD2 (5 bases each). Germline CDR1 and CDR2: SEHNR and FQNEAQ (reference sequence). The CDR3 loop spans 16 amino acids. V lost 1 base to trimming and J lost 0 bases, with 10 bases between them. CDR3 protein: CASSLGDASSYNEQFF. CDR3 bases: TGTGCCAGCAGCTTAGGGGACGCGAGCTCCTACAATGAGCAGTTCTTC.

This clonotype has more than one count but fewer than ten. V gene TRBV30 combines with J gene TRBJ2-1, with 9 bases that match TRBD1. Germline assignment: CDR1 GTSNPN and CDR2 SVGIG (reference sequence). J lost 8 bases, V lost 5 bases, and 10 bases had no gene match. CDR3 length: 14 residues. CDR3 DNA: TGTGCCTGGGACAGGGGGAGAAGACAAGATGAGCAGTTCTTC. This sequence encodes CAWDRGRRQDEQFF.